This TCR beta chain was sequenced for a study of T cells in Graves' hyperthyroidism and ophthalmopathy. This clonotype was seen many times. Its antigen is not known. Absent ophthalmopathy progression within 18 months defined stable Graves' hyperthyroidism. The study excluded patients with uncontrolled infection, other autoimmune disease, pregnancy or lactation. Study-wide points: Ophthalmopathy was distinguished from stable hyperthyroidism by 13 V-J signatures. The majority of expanded thyroid clonotypes above 0.001 also appeared in blood.

Amplified TCR beta CDR3 regions derived from RNA transcripts. Initially, a first-round RT-PCR of the TCR CDR3 employed the HTBI primer set. TCRdb called the multiplex PCR reads again in MiXCR, with one record for every CDR3 protein. The repertoire consists of some 620,000 distinct CDR3 sequences, with about a sixth occurring once and the leading ten covering approximately 3.8%. The sequenced sample was blood. The TCR sequence derives from a woman aged 25 to 39 with Graves' hyperthyroidism.

This CDR3 reads CASSHYTGELFF. The CDR3 DNA is TGTGCCAGCAGCCACTATACCGGGGAGCTGTTTTTT. The V call is TRBV28, the J call TRBJ2-2; D remains ambiguous. V lost 6 bases to trimming and J lost 5 bases, with 7 bases between them. Germline loops: CDR1 MDHEN, CDR2 SYDVKM. The CDR3 runs 12 residues.